This TCR beta chain comes out of a study of OX40 agonist ivuxolimab in advanced cancers. About the study: Subjects had a mean age of around 60 years, with a range of roughly 20 to 79; 82.7% were male.

Comments on this clone: Its specificity is unknown.

Study-wide results and caveats: Expanded clones belonging to CD8+ T cells outnumbered, on average, those of CD4+.

Germline V gene lookup returns CDR1 MGHRA and CDR2 YSYEKL. This CDR3 comprises 15 residues. V gave up 0 bases and J gave up 6 bases; unmatched junction bases: 6. The repertoire was sequenced with immunoSEQ multiplex PCR; TCRdb's copy has only in-frame clones and lacks some. The sample yields just over 90,000 clones, roughly nine tenths seen once. This sequence originates from an adult with an advanced solid tumor such as melanoma, head and neck, liver or kidney cancer. The chain links TRBV4-1 to TRBJ2-3, with 7 nucleotides matching TRBD2. Material: CD4+ or CD8+ T cells sorted from blood, obtained in a trial of the OX40 agonist ivuxolimab. In DNA, the CDR3 is TGCGCCAGCAGCCAAGATCTTCAGGGAGGGGATACGCAGTATTTT. It specifies CASSQDLQGGDTQYF.